This T cell receptor (beta chain) was observed in a study of shared clonotypes between healthy human individuals (TCRdb year 2020). In the study overall: A few men and a couple of women, aged 18 to 49 years, made up the cohort. To estimate repertoire size and how much clonotype sharing occurs between individuals, the study deeply sequenced the blood TCR repertoires of several healthy adults. To increase sequencing depth and limit assay-specific biases, different laboratories used diverse techniques to prepare libraries and sequence TCR repertoires. Per donor, leukapheresis produced somewhere between about 0.85 and 10 billion PBMCs.

TCR CDR3 regions were amplified from genomic DNA by multiplex PCR using the deep immunoSEQ assay. Extracted genomic DNA from each cell subset was distributed evenly across all wells of several immunoSEQ 96-well plates, and each plate was treated as a replicate. Each replicate PCR for unsorted PBMC received roughly 300 ng genomic DNA, equal to about 30,000 T cell genomes. Ten immunoSEQ deep assay plates were used to sequence the unsorted PBMC genomic DNA. Purified libraries were quantified with a Qubit 3.0 fluorometer, sized on a Bioanalyzer 2100, and re-quantified with the KAPA Library Quantification kit. Each immunoSEQ 96-well plate was sequenced on its own single-read 150-cycle Illumina NextSeq 550 flow cell. The original methods were these. Because the immunoSEQ output included only junctional sequences and no quality scores, the filtering could not be the same as the filtering used for full-length reads. Sequences were annotated with PyIR, a Python wrapper for IgBLAST v1.9, using IMGT germline references to assign V/J genes and CDR3. Reads were removed for weak V/J assignments (E-value above 1e-6), missing CDR3, stop codons, out-of-frame junctions, or ambiguous translated residues. V3J clonotypes were defined as sequences sharing an identical inferred V gene, J gene, and CDR3 amino acid sequence. Percentage overlap between repertoires was computed as shared unique clonotypes divided by the size of the smaller repertoire. Repertoire richness was assessed with RTK rarefaction, the Chao1 estimator, and Recon v2.1 estimates of unobserved clonotypes. Here the immuneACCESS table is served through TCRdb, limited to in-frame sequences with V and J called. Missing clones are a known gap in these copies; in checked studies unresolved V genes cover under half, and the rest lacks a known reason. The V and J calls and clone size come from that table; D and trimming were worked out from the DNA. This sample gives fewer than 600,000 clones in total; about four fifths of them show up just once. The top ten clonotypes cover about 12% of the sample.

Broad study findings and their caveats: Sampling was restricted to blood, and TCR repertoires in tissues likely differ from the TCR repertoires found in blood. The small number of donors limited the genetic and exposure-history diversity represented. Pairwise subsampling indicated that sequencing depth was expected to affect the degree of clonotype sharing among donors.

Per the germline V gene, SQVTM is the CDR1 and ANQGSEA is the CDR2. The CDR3 measures 15 amino acids from cysteine to phenylalanine. The retained sequence is limited to the CDR3, 45 bases, with the frame set at the first base. Clipping removes 7 bases from V and 1 base from J, with 6 as the unmatched junction base count. Donors were healthy HIV-negative adults with no recently reported acute infections or vaccinations. Every donor was a Caucasian adult residing in Nashville, Tennessee, USA. For unsorted samples, 85 million to 100 million PBMCs were counted, and genomic DNA was extracted using the QIAamp DNA Blood Mini kit. After blood collection by leukapheresis, PBMCs were isolated using Ficoll-Histopaque density gradient centrifugation and then cryopreserved in the vapor phase of liquid nitrogen. Comments on this clone: No cognate antigen has been identified for it. There are no base qualities to consult, and no much larger clone falls within one base.

The rearrangement joined TRBV29-1 to TRBJ2-1, and TRBD2 matches 11 of the central bases. The clonotype was recovered from a woman aged 40 to 55 in good health. Some clones in this sample may be carry-over from other donors' samples. Sample: PBMCs. The nucleotides are TGCAGCGCCCAGATAGCGGGAGGGTCCTACAATGAGCAGTTCTTC. The encoded protein is CSAQIAGGSYNEQFF.